The rows below give T cell receptor beta chains drawn from one sample of a study of blood T cell repertoires in COVID-19. Libraries were prepared by immunoSEQ multiplex PCR; TCRdb keeps only in-frame clonotypes and omits some of them. The repertoire holds 110,000 to 150,000 clones, approximately 90% seen once, with about 3.2% in the top ten. The sample taken for sequencing was peripheral blood. Source of these receptors: a man in his 60s with active or convalescent COVID-19. CDR3s include the opening cysteine and the closing phenylalanine or tryptophan. D genes are given only for firm matches. Rows may omit the clone size; those that give it use once, few, many or a size class.

V gene: TRBV2; D gene: -; J gene: TRBJ2-4; clone size: -; CDR3 DNA: TGTGCCAGCATCGGGGGTGCGGACATTCAGTACTTC; CDR3 protein: CASIGGADIQYF
V gene: TRBV7-6; D gene: TRBD2; J gene: TRBJ2-5; clone size: -; CDR3 DNA: TGTGCCAGCAGCTCCCCTAAAGGGACTAGCTCCCAAGAGACCCAGTACTTC; CDR3 protein: CASSSPKGTSSQETQYF
V gene: TRBV2; D gene: TRBD2; J gene: TRBJ2-1; clone size: -; CDR3 DNA: TGTGCCAGCAGTGCTCGGGAGGGACTAGCGGTCTACAATGAGCAGTTCTTC; CDR3 protein: CASSAREGLAVYNEQFF
V gene: TRBV11-2; D gene: -; J gene: TRBJ2-3; clone size: -; CDR3 DNA: TGTGCCAGCAGCTTATCACCGGGGTCAGATACGCAGTATTTT; CDR3 protein: CASSLSPGSDTQYF
V gene: TRBV7-9; D gene: TRBD2; J gene: TRBJ2-5; clone size: -; CDR3 DNA: TGTGCCAGCAGCCCCGGGACTAGCGGGGAGACCCAGTACTTC; CDR3 protein: CASSPGTSGETQYF
V gene: TRBV18; D gene: -; J gene: TRBJ2-5; clone size: -; CDR3 DNA: TGTGCCAGCTCACCGGGCAGCCAAGAGACCCAGTACTTC; CDR3 protein: CASSPGSQETQYF
V gene: TRBV29-1; D gene: TRBD1; J gene: TRBJ2-3; clone size: -; CDR3 DNA: TGCAGCGTTGAATCGGTACTCGGGACAGAGAGACCCGCTAGCACAGATACGCAGTATTTT; CDR3 protein: CSVESVLGTERPASTDTQYF
V gene: TRBV18; D gene: -; J gene: TRBJ2-1; clone size: -; CDR3 DNA: TGTGCCAGCTCACCGGCTAGCGCCCCGACCGATGAGCAGTTCTTC; CDR3 protein: CASSPASAPTDEQFF
V gene: TRBV2; D gene: -; J gene: TRBJ1-2; clone size: -; CDR3 DNA: TGTGCCAGCACCGGTTCGACAGTCTATGGCTACACCTTC; CDR3 protein: CASTGSTVYGYTF
V gene: TRBV7-8; D gene: TRBD1; J gene: TRBJ2-3; clone size: once; CDR3 DNA: TGTGCCAGCAGCTTAGTGAGTCCTAACAGGGGCTCAAGAACAGATACGCAGTATTTT; CDR3 protein: CASSLVSPNRGSRTDTQYF
V gene: TRBV6-2/TRBV6-3; D gene: TRBD2; J gene: TRBJ2-3; clone size: -; CDR3 DNA: TGTGCCAGCAGCATCCCCCTAGCGGGGCAAAGCACAGATACGCAGTATTTT; CDR3 protein: CASSIPLAGQSTDTQYF
V gene: TRBV6-1; D gene: -; J gene: TRBJ1-5; clone size: -; CDR3 DNA: TGTGCCAGCAGTGAAGCGGGGCAGGATAGCAATCAGCCCCAGCATTTT; CDR3 protein: CASSEAGQDSNQPQHF
V gene: TRBV9; D gene: TRBD2; J gene: TRBJ2-7; clone size: -; CDR3 DNA: TGTGCCAGCAGCGTTGGGACTAGCGGCACCTACGAGCAGTACTTC; CDR3 protein: CASSVGTSGTYEQYF
V gene: TRBV4-3; D gene: -; J gene: TRBJ2-2; clone size: -; CDR3 DNA: TGCGCCAGCAGCCAAGAGTACTTCGACACCGGGGAGCTGTTTTTT; CDR3 protein: CASSQEYFDTGELFF
V gene: TRBV30; D gene: -; J gene: TRBJ2-7; clone size: -; CDR3 DNA: TGTGCCCGAAAAGCCGGGACACCCCGCTCCTACGAGCAGTACTTC; CDR3 protein: CARKAGTPRSYEQYF
V gene: TRBV6-2/TRBV6-3; D gene: -; J gene: TRBJ2-1; clone size: once; CDR3 DNA: TGTGCCAGCAGTTACTGGCGGAATTCCTACAATGAGCAGTTCTTC; CDR3 protein: CASSYWRNSYNEQFF
V gene: TRBV2; D gene: TRBD1; J gene: TRBJ1-2; clone size: -; CDR3 DNA: TGTGCCAGCAGTGAATTTGAGGGGGCGATGCTCCCTCAGGGCTACACCTTC; CDR3 protein: CASSEFEGAMLPQGYTF
V gene: TRBV3-1/TRBV3-2; D gene: -; J gene: TRBJ1-5; clone size: -; CDR3 DNA: TGTGCCAGTAGACTGACGGGTCAGCCCCAGCATTTT; CDR3 protein: CASRLTGQPQHF
V gene: TRBV5-1; D gene: -; J gene: TRBJ2-1; clone size: -; CDR3 DNA: TGCGCCAGCAGCTTGCTAACCGCGGAGAGTGAGCAGTTCTTC; CDR3 protein: CASSLLTAESEQFF
V gene: TRBV28; D gene: TRBD1; J gene: TRBJ2-3; clone size: -; CDR3 DNA: TGTGCCAGCGTAACAGGGGGATCCACAGATACGCAGTATTTT; CDR3 protein: CASVTGGSTDTQYF
V gene: TRBV6-5; D gene: -; J gene: TRBJ1-6; clone size: -; CDR3 DNA: TGTGCCAGCAACGCCAGGCCACTGAATAATTCACCCCTCCACTTT; CDR3 protein: CASNARPLNNSPLHF
V gene: TRBV12-3/TRBV12-4; D gene: -; J gene: TRBJ1-1; clone size: -; CDR3 DNA: TGTGCCAGCAGCCTAATGCAGGGGCAGGCTTTCTTT; CDR3 protein: CASSLMQGQAFF
V gene: TRBV27; D gene: TRBD1; J gene: TRBJ2-7; clone size: -; CDR3 DNA: TGTGCCAGCAGCCGGACAGGGAAATACGAGCAGTACTTC; CDR3 protein: CASSRTGKYEQYF
V gene: TRBV11-2; D gene: -; J gene: TRBJ1-1; clone size: -; CDR3 DNA: TGTGCCAGCAGCTTAGATCGGGGTACGGGTGAAGCTTTCTTT; CDR3 protein: CASSLDRGTGEAFF
V gene: TRBV21-1; D gene: -; J gene: TRBJ1-5; clone size: -; CDR3 DNA: TGTGCCAGCTGCCCAGGGAAGGGTCAGCCCCAGCATTTT; CDR3 protein: CASCPGKGQPQHF
V gene: TRBV25-1; D gene: -; J gene: TRBJ1-2; clone size: -; CDR3 DNA: TGTGCCAGCAGCGAAGGGCGGGGGGGGAACTATGGCTACACCTTC; CDR3 protein: CASSEGRGGNYGYTF
V gene: TRBV30; D gene: -; J gene: TRBJ1-6; clone size: -; CDR3 DNA: TGTGCCTGGAGCATTTTGACAGATAATTCACCCCTCCACTTT; CDR3 protein: CAWSILTDNSPLHF
V gene: TRBV7-3; D gene: TRBD1; J gene: TRBJ1-6; clone size: -; CDR3 DNA: TGTGCCAGCAGCTTAGACAGGGGCCCCCTCCACTTT; CDR3 protein: CASSLDRGPLHF
V gene: TRBV24-1; D gene: -; J gene: TRBJ2-3; clone size: -; CDR3 DNA: TGTGCCACCAGTGAAGGTCTCGGGAGCAGCACAGATACGCAGTATTTT; CDR3 protein: CATSEGLGSSTDTQYF
V gene: TRBV9; D gene: -; J gene: TRBJ1-1; clone size: -; CDR3 DNA: TGTGCCAGCAGCGTAGACAGCTACATGAACACTGAAGCTTTCTTT; CDR3 protein: CASSVDSYMNTEAFF
V gene: TRBV28; D gene: -; J gene: TRBJ1-2; clone size: -; CDR3 DNA: TGTGCCAGCAGCCTGGCTCAGGAGGCCTATGGCTACACCTTC; CDR3 protein: CASSLAQEAYGYTF
V gene: TRBV14; D gene: -; J gene: TRBJ1-4; clone size: -; CDR3 DNA: TGTGCCAGCAGCCCTCGGGACAATCCAACTAATGAAAAACTGTTTTTT; CDR3 protein: CASSPRDNPTNEKLFF
V gene: TRBV2; D gene: TRBD1; J gene: TRBJ1-6; clone size: -; CDR3 DNA: TGTGCCAGCAGTGAATGGCAGGGGGCTGTTTCACCCCTCCACTTT; CDR3 protein: CASSEWQGAVSPLHF
V gene: TRBV18; D gene: -; J gene: TRBJ1-2; clone size: -; CDR3 DNA: TGTGCCAGCTCATTTAGGACAGAGAACTATGGCTACACCTTC; CDR3 protein: CASSFRTENYGYTF
V gene: TRBV5-1; D gene: -; J gene: TRBJ1-3; clone size: -; CDR3 DNA: TGCGCCAGCAGCTTGGACCCCTCTAGCTCTGGAAACACCATATATTTT; CDR3 protein: CASSLDPSSSGNTIYF
V gene: TRBV7-3; D gene: -; J gene: TRBJ2-3; clone size: -; CDR3 DNA: TGTGCCAGCAGCCCGATGGGGAGAGGACGGGATACGCAGTATTTT; CDR3 protein: CASSPMGRGRDTQYF
V gene: TRBV5-1; D gene: TRBD2; J gene: TRBJ2-1; clone size: -; CDR3 DNA: TGCGCCAGCAGCCGCCTGGCTAGCGGGGGATATGAGCAGTTCTTC; CDR3 protein: CASSRLASGGYEQFF
V gene: TRBV6-6; D gene: -; J gene: TRBJ1-1; clone size: -; CDR3 DNA: TGTGCCAGCAGCCGACTCGGGACTGAAGCTTTCTTT; CDR3 protein: CASSRLGTEAFF
V gene: TRBV19; D gene: -; J gene: TRBJ1-1; clone size: -; CDR3 DNA: TGTGCCAGTAGTATCGGTCGAGGTAACACTGAAGCTTTCTTT; CDR3 protein: CASSIGRGNTEAFF
V gene: TRBV21-1; D gene: -; J gene: TRBJ1-1; clone size: -; CDR3 DNA: TGTGCCAGCGCTGTCAGGGAAGGGAACACTGAAGCTTTCTTT; CDR3 protein: CASAVREGNTEAFF
V gene: TRBV28; D gene: TRBD2; J gene: TRBJ2-7; clone size: -; CDR3 DNA: TGTGCCAGCAGTTCCCCCAGCGGGAGCTACGAGCAGTACTTC; CDR3 protein: CASSSPSGSYEQYF
V gene: TRBV5-1; D gene: TRBD1; J gene: TRBJ2-5; clone size: -; CDR3 DNA: TGCGCCAGCAGCGGCAACAGGGGAGAGACCCAGTACTTC; CDR3 protein: CASSGNRGETQYF
V gene: TRBV24-1; D gene: TRBD2; J gene: TRBJ2-3; clone size: -; CDR3 DNA: TGTGCCACCAGTGATTCTTTTAGCGGGAACACAGATACGCAGTATTTT; CDR3 protein: CATSDSFSGNTDTQYF
V gene: TRBV18; D gene: TRBD1; J gene: TRBJ2-7; clone size: -; CDR3 DNA: TGTGCCAGCTCACACTTACGGACAGGGGGCCCCCACGAGCAGTACTTC; CDR3 protein: CASSHLRTGGPHEQYF
V gene: TRBV18; D gene: -; J gene: TRBJ1-4; clone size: -; CDR3 DNA: TGTGCCAGCTCTCCCCCGGGGGAAACTGAAAAACTGTTTTTT; CDR3 protein: CASSPPGETEKLFF
V gene: TRBV9; D gene: -; J gene: TRBJ2-1; clone size: -; CDR3 DNA: TGTGCCAGCAGCGCGAAAGGGGGTGAGCAGTTCTTC; CDR3 protein: CASSAKGGEQFF
V gene: TRBV6-5; D gene: TRBD2; J gene: TRBJ2-1; clone size: few; CDR3 DNA: TGTGCCAGCAGTTTCCGGACTAGCGGCTACAATGAGCAGTTCTTC; CDR3 protein: CASSFRTSGYNEQFF
V gene: TRBV6-2/TRBV6-3; D gene: -; J gene: TRBJ1-5; clone size: -; CDR3 DNA: TGTGCCAGCAGTTACGATCGGACAAATAGCAATCAGCCCCAGCATTTT; CDR3 protein: CASSYDRTNSNQPQHF
V gene: TRBV9; D gene: TRBD1; J gene: TRBJ2-5; clone size: -; CDR3 DNA: TGTGCCAGCAGCCCACAGGGGGCCGGGGAGACCCAGTACTTC; CDR3 protein: CASSPQGAGETQYF
V gene: TRBV18; D gene: -; J gene: TRBJ1-6; clone size: -; CDR3 DNA: TGTGCCAGCTCACCTTTCCCTGAGGCCAGGGGTAATTCACCCCTCCACTTT; CDR3 protein: CASSPFPEARGNSPLHF
V gene: TRBV6-5; D gene: TRBD2; J gene: TRBJ2-7; clone size: -; CDR3 DNA: TGTGCCAGCAGTTACCGGACTAGCGGTCCCTACGAGCAGTACTTC; CDR3 protein: CASSYRTSGPYEQYF
V gene: TRBV12-5; D gene: -; J gene: TRBJ1-5; clone size: -; CDR3 DNA: TGTGCTAGTGGTGCCGGACTCTACGACAATCAGCCCCAGCATTTT; CDR3 protein: CASGAGLYDNQPQHF
V gene: TRBV28; D gene: TRBD1; J gene: TRBJ1-4; clone size: -; CDR3 DNA: TGTGCCAGCAGTCCATCAGGGGGCGCCGCAGCTAATGAAAAACTGTTTTTT; CDR3 protein: CASSPSGGAAANEKLFF
V gene: TRBV4-3; D gene: TRBD1; J gene: TRBJ2-7; clone size: -; CDR3 DNA: TGCGCCAGCAGCCAAGGCCGGGACAGGGGCTACGAGCAGTACTTC; CDR3 protein: CASSQGRDRGYEQYF
V gene: TRBV30; D gene: -; J gene: TRBJ2-7; clone size: -; CDR3 DNA: TGTGCCTGGAGTGTCACCCGGCATGGACACTACGAGCAGTACTTC; CDR3 protein: CAWSVTRHGHYEQYF
V gene: TRBV13; D gene: -; J gene: TRBJ1-3; clone size: -; CDR3 DNA: TGTGCCAGCAGCCTTGGGCAGCCCCTCAGCTCTGGAAACACCATATATTTT; CDR3 protein: CASSLGQPLSSGNTIYF
V gene: TRBV4-2; D gene: -; J gene: TRBJ2-5; clone size: -; CDR3 DNA: TGTGCCAGTGAGCCCAGGCAGGGGGGAGGAGAGACCCAGTACTTC; CDR3 protein: CASEPRQGGGETQYF
V gene: TRBV28; D gene: -; J gene: TRBJ2-3; clone size: once; CDR3 DNA: TGTGCCGAAGGGGCCGCCGAAGATACGCAGTATTTT; CDR3 protein: CAEGAAEDTQYF
V gene: TRBV6-2/TRBV6-3; D gene: -; J gene: TRBJ1-4; clone size: -; CDR3 DNA: TGTGCCAGCAGTTCCCACCAGGGCGGACAGGAAAAACTGTTTTTT; CDR3 protein: CASSSHQGGQEKLFF